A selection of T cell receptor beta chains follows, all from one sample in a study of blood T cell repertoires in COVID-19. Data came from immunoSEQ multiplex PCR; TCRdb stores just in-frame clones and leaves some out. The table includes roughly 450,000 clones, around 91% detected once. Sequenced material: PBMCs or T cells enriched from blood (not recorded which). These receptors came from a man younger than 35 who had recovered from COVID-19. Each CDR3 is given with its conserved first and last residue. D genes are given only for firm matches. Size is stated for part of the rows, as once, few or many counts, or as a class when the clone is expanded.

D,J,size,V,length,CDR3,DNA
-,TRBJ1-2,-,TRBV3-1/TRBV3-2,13,CASSQGDGSGYTF,TGTGCCAGCAGCCAAGGGGATGGGAGCGGCTACACCTTC
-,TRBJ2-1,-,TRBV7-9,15,CASSLARDSYNEQFF,TGTGCCAGCAGCTTAGCGCGGGACTCCTACAATGAGCAGTTCTTC
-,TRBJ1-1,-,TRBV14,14,CASSQDFGHYEAFF,TGTGCCAGCAGCCAAGATTTTGGACACTATGAAGCTTTCTTT
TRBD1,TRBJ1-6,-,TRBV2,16,CASSAPRDRGNSPLHF,TGTGCCAGCAGTGCCCCCCGGGACAGGGGTAATTCACCCCTCCACTTT
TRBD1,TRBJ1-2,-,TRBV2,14,CASSEDRGSGGYTF,TGTGCCAGCAGTGAAGACAGGGGATCGGGCGGCTACACCTTC
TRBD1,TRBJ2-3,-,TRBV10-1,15,CASSRGQGTTDTQYF,TGCGCCAGCAGCAGGGGACAGGGGACAACAGATACGCAGTATTTT
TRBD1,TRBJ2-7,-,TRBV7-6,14,CASSLARGRTGVYF,TGTGCCAGCAGCTTAGCCAGGGGGCGCACGGGGGTGTACTTC
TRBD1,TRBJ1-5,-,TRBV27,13,CASGTGMTQPQHF,TGTGCCAGCGGGACAGGAATGACTCAGCCCCAGCATTTT
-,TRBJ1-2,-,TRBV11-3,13,CASTGLQGGGYTF,TGTGCCAGCACTGGCCTCCAGGGTGGGGGCTACACCTTC
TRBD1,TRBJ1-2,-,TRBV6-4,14,CASSATGGADGYTF,TGTGCCAGCAGCGCAACAGGGGGCGCGGATGGCTACACCTTC
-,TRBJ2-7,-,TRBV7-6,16,CASSPYSASSSYEQYF,TGTGCCAGCAGCCCGTATAGTGCGTCGAGCTCCTACGAGCAGTACTTC
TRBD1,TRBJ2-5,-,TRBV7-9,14,CASRRQGASETQYF,TGTGCCAGCAGGCGACAGGGGGCTTCAGAGACCCAGTACTTC
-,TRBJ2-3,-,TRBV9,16,CASSARAGGSTDTQYF,TGTGCCAGCAGCGCCAGGGCAGGCGGAAGCACAGATACGCAGTATTTT
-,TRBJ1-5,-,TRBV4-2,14,CASSHGGSNQPQHF,TGTGCCAGCAGCCACGGGGGTAGCAATCAGCCCCAGCATTTT
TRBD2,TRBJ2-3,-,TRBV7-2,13,CATTSGDTDTQYF,TGTGCCACGACTAGCGGGGACACAGATACGCAGTATTTT
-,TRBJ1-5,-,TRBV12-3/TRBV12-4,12,CASSLGQQPQHF,TGTGCCAGCAGTTTAGGGCAACAGCCCCAGCATTTT
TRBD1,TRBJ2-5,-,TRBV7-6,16,CASSLAPAGGQETQYF,TGTGCCAGCAGCTTAGCGCCGGCAGGGGGTCAAGAGACCCAGTACTTC
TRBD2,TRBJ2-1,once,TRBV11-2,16,CASTWGGIRAYNEQFF,TGTGCCAGCACTTGGGGGGGGATACGGGCCTACAATGAGCAGTTCTTC
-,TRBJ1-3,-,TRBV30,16,CAWSPPGLVSGNTIYF,TGTGCCTGGAGTCCCCCGGGACTTGTCTCTGGAAACACCATATATTTT
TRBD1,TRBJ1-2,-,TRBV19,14,CASSMDRGDYGYTF,TGTGCCAGTAGTATGGACAGGGGTGACTATGGCTACACCTTC
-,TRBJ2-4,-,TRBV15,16,CATSRDYLGAGNIQYF,TGTGCCACCAGCAGAGATTATTTGGGGGCCGGAAACATTCAGTACTTC
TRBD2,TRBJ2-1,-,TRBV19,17,CASSAHPTGLASNEQFF,TGTGCCAGTAGTGCTCATCCGACGGGACTAGCGTCCAATGAGCAGTTCTTC
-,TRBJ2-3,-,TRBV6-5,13,CASRPSGTDTQYF,TGTGCCAGCAGACCTAGCGGCACAGATACGCAGTATTTT
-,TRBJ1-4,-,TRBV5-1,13,CASSLERNEKLFF,TGCGCCAGCAGCTTGGAGAGAAATGAAAAACTGTTTTTT
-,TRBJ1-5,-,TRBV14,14,CASSQAGGTQPQHF,TGTGCCAGCAGCCAAGCGGGCGGGACTCAGCCCCAGCATTTT
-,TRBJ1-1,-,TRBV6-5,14,CASTRRIMNTEAFF,TGTGCCTCGACTAGGAGGATCATGAACACTGAAGCTTTCTTT
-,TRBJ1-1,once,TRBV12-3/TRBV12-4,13,CASSSRQVSEAFF,TGTGCCAGCAGCTCCAGACAGGTTTCTGAAGCTTTCTTT
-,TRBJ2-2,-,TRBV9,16,CASSVEAVDNTGELFF,TGTGCCAGCAGCGTAGAAGCGGTAGATAACACCGGGGAGCTGTTTTTT
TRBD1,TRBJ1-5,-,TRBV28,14,CASSFLQGNQPQHF,TGTGCCAGCAGTTTTTTACAGGGGAATCAGCCCCAGCATTTT
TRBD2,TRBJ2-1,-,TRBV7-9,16,CASSLAGGLAYNEQFF,TGTGCCAGCAGCTTAGCAGGGGGACTAGCCTACAATGAGCAGTTCTTC
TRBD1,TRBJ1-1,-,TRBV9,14,CASSVQGAFTEAFF,TGTGCCAGCAGCGTTCAGGGGGCATTTACTGAAGCTTTCTTT
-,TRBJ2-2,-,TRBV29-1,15,CSALDSIANTGELFF,TGCAGCGCACTGGACAGTATCGCGAACACCGGGGAGCTGTTTTTT
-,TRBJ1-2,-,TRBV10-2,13,CASSESPAGGYTF,TGCGCCAGCAGTGAGTCCCCTGCGGGGGGCTACACCTTC
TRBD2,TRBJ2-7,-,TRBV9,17,CASSVSGTSGSLGEQYF,TGTGCCAGCAGCGTATCCGGGACTAGCGGGAGTTTGGGCGAGCAGTACTTC